This T cell receptor beta chain was identified in a study of T cells in Graves' hyperthyroidism and ophthalmopathy. Researchers took RNA transcripts and amplified the TCR beta CDR3 regions from them. HTBI primers drove first-round RT-PCR of the TCR CDR3. TCRdb passed the multiplex PCR reads through MiXCR, listing each CDR3 protein once. Of approximately 590,000 distinct CDR3 sequences detected, 15% to 19% appear once; the ten largest clones hold 7.3%. The CDR3 is made up of 16 amino acids. CDR1 and CDR2 from the germline V gene are SGDLS and YYNGEE. V lost 0 bases and J lost 5; bases outside the gene matches: 7.

The sequence was obtained from a woman aged 25 to 39 with Graves' hyperthyroidism. The sample consisted of blood. The rearrangement joins TRBV9 to TRBJ2-2, with TRBD2 matching over 7 bases. The CDR3 bases are TGTGCCAGCAGCGTAGCTACGGGGAGGGCGACCGGGGAGCTGTTTTTT. Protein product: CASSVATGRATGELFF.